These 31 T cell receptor beta chains share one sample of origin, sequenced in a study of shared clonotypes between healthy human individuals. In the naive CD8 group, cells lacked CD45RO and were positively selected for CCR7, so terminally differentiated effector memory CD45RA+ cells were left out. The method was immunoSEQ multiplex PCR; TCRdb's version includes in-frame clones alone and lacks a portion of them. The sample contains about 2 million clones, 85% to 95% of which appear only once. The sample consisted of naive CD8+ T cells sorted from blood. The receptors here all came from a man aged 18 to 29 in good health.

This rearrangement joins TRBV6-1 to TRBJ1-5; D might be TRBD1 (6 bases). The length of the CDR3 is 14 residues. CDR1 and CDR2 from the germline V gene are MNHNS and SASEGT. V was cut by 5 bases and J by 3 bases, with 11 bases left in between. CDR3 in amino acids: CASSQDSFNQPQHF. The DNA of the CDR3 is TGTGCCAGCAGTCAGGACAGTTTCAATCAGCCCCAGCATTTT.

This chain uses TRBV6-1 with TRBJ2-7; D might be TRBD2 (6 bases). The CDR3 spans 15 residues. Germline CDR1 is MNHNS and CDR2 is SASEGT. V was trimmed by 1 base and J by 2 bases, leaving 12 bases between them. The CDR3 reads CASSEDGDFTYEQYF. CDR3 in DNA: TGTGCCAGCAGTGAAGATGGGGACTTCACCTACGAGCAGTACTTC.

The chain carries TRBV28 and TRBJ1-5; possible D gene TRBD1, 5 bases. The germline V gene encodes CDR1 MDHEN and CDR2 SYDVKM. The CDR3 spans 15 residues. The V end was cut by 6 bases, the J end by 0 bases, with 12 bases between. CDR3 region: CASRLQAVSNQPQHF. CDR3 nucleotide sequence: TGTGCCAGCAGATTACAGGCGGTTAGCAATCAGCCCCAGCATTTT.

The chain employs TRBV6-5 and TRBJ1-2, with D possibly TRBD1 on 5 matching bases. CDR1 and CDR2 from the germline V gene are MNHEY and SVGAGI. The ends were cut back, 2 bases at V and 4 bases at J, with 14 bases in the middle. The CDR3 consists of 15 residues. The CDR3 region is CASSYRMGVSYGYTF. CDR3 DNA sequence: TGTGCCAGCAGTTACAGGATGGGGGTTAGCTATGGCTACACCTTC.

The chain joins TRBV13 to TRBJ2-1; TRBD1 might be the D (6 bases). The CDR3 has 14 amino acids. The ends were cut back, 5 bases at V and 4 bases at J, with 12 bases in the middle. In germline, CDR1 is PRHDT, CDR2 FYEKMQ (reference sequence). The CDR3 nucleotides are TGTGCCAGCAGCGACAGGTCGCTTTACAATGAGCAGTTCTTC. Its translation is CASSDRSLYNEQFF.

The chain joins TRBV4-3 to TRBJ2-6; D perhaps matches TRBD1 (5 bases). The CDR3 runs 14 residues. The germline V gene has CDR1 LGHNA and CDR2 YSLEER. The V end lost 5 bases, the J end lost 3 bases, and 8 bases lay between the germline ends. Here the CDR3 DNA reads TGCGCCAGCAGCTCAAGGGGTGGGGCCAACGTCCTGACTTTC. It encodes CASSSRGGANVLTF.

This chain links TRBV10-3 with TRBJ2-7; no definite D call. Trimming cost V 0 bases and J 5 bases, with 14 bases left between them. Germline V gene lookup returns CDR1 ENHRY and CDR2 SYGVKD. This CDR3 is built from 15 residues. The CDR3 bases are TGTGCCATCAGTGAGTCGTCAGTCCCCCCGGACGAGCAGTACTTC. This gives the protein CAISESSVPPDEQYF.

This clone was seen only a few times. V usage is TRBV25-1 and J usage is TRBJ2-6, with D uncertain. V gave up 4 bases and J gave up 3 bases, with 1 base separating them. The CDR3 loop spans 12 amino acids. Germline V CDR1 and CDR2: MGHDK, SYGVNS. This CDR3 reads CASSVGANVLTF. The CDR3 coding sequence is TGTGCCAGCAGTGTTGGGGCCAACGTCCTGACTTTC.

This clone is a singleton in its sample. The chain combines TRBV7-9 with TRBJ2-3; D may match TRBD1 or TRBD2 (5 bases each). CDR1 is SEHNR and CDR2 is FQNEAQ in the germline V gene (reference sequence). The CDR3 has 15 amino acids. V was pared by 3 bases and J by 6 bases, with 16 bases between. This CDR3 reads CASSFSGTDGDTQYF. CDR3 sequence (DNA): TGTGCCAGCAGCTTTTCGGGGACGGATGGGGATACGCAGTATTTT.

This clone has only one observation. The V and J genes are TRBV19 and TRBJ2-7; D ambiguous. The V end lost 10 bases, the J end lost 0 bases, and 7 bases lay between the germline ends. Germline V gene lookup returns CDR1 LNHDA and CDR2 SQIVND (reference sequence). The CDR3 sequence is 11 residues long. CDR3 nucleotide sequence: TGTGCCACTAAGGTCTCCTACGAGCAGTACTTC. It translates to CATKVSYEQYF.

About this clone: In the same sample, other DNA sequences code for this CDR3. V is TRBV4-1 and J is TRBJ2-7; D may be TRBD1 (6 bases). The CDR3 is made up of 14 amino acids. The V end lost 1 base, the J end lost 3 bases, and 10 bases lay between the germline ends. Germline V lookup: CDR1 MGHRA, CDR2 YSYEKL. As DNA, the CDR3 is TGCGCCAGCAGCCAAGTAAACAGGGACTACGAGCAGTACTTC. Translating gives CASSQVNRDYEQYF.

Regarding this clone: Other nucleotide sequences in the sample specify the same CDR3. This rearrangement joins TRBV27 to TRBJ2-4, with a weak D call TRBD2 (6 bases). V lost 3 bases and J 4 bases, leaving 7 bases between the germline ends. CDR1 is MNHEY and CDR2 is SMNVEV in the germline V gene (reference sequence). This CDR3 comprises 13 residues. The CDR3 reads CASSFGGKNIQYF. The CDR3 DNA reads TGTGCCAGCAGTTTCGGAGGGAAAAACATTCAGTACTTC.

The chain joins TRBV15 to TRBJ2-5; D is unresolved. V lost 2 bases and J lost 4, with 11 bases in between. Germline CDR1 and CDR2: LNHNV and YYDKDF (reference sequence). This CDR3 comprises 14 residues. The chain's CDR3 is CATSRSPGLETQYF. In DNA, the CDR3 is TGTGCCACCAGCAGATCCCCGGGCCTAGAGACCCAGTACTTC.

DNA for the CDR3: TGCGCCAGCAGCCAAGATTCCCAGCGGAGTTACAATGAGCAGTTCTTC. Its translation: CASSQDSQRSYNEQFF. This chain connects TRBV4-1 to TRBJ2-1; D is perhaps TRBD2 (5 bases). Per germline, CDR1 MGHRA and CDR2 YSYEKL. V was clipped by 0 bases and J by 4 bases, with 13 bases between them. This CDR3 has 16 amino acids.

The chain combines TRBV11-2 with TRBJ2-4; the D gene is possibly TRBD2 (6 bases). The CDR3 length is 15 residues. Germline assignment: CDR1 SGHAT and CDR2 FQNNGV. Trimming cost V 8 bases and J 3 bases, with 17 bases left between them. The DNA of the CDR3 is TGTGCCAGCGGCGGGGACGCACTGGTCAAAAACATTCAGTACTTC. This encodes CASGGDALVKNIQYF.

This chain connects TRBV11-2 to TRBJ2-5, with unresolved D. The CDR3 is 11 residues long. The germline CDR1 and CDR2 sequences are SGHAT and FQNNGV. Trimming cost V 5 bases and J 6 bases, with 7 bases left between them. The CDR3 coding sequence is TGTGCCAGCAGCCCGAGTCAGACCCAGTACTTC. Translating gives CASSPSQTQYF.

The chain uses TRBV4-2 and TRBJ1-1; tentative D call: TRBD1 (6 bases). Germline V gene sequence: CDR1 LGHNA, CDR2 YNFKEQ. This CDR3 is built from 15 residues. V lost 0 bases to trimming and J lost 0 bases, with 8 bases between them. CDR3 sequence (DNA): TGTGCCAGCAGCCAAGAGACAGGTGTGAACACTGAAGCTTTCTTT. This encodes CASSQETGVNTEAFF.

In regard to this clone: Mismatch with germline at one junction end may stem from a read error. The V call is TRBV2, the J call TRBJ1-1; the D gene is possibly TRBD1 (5 bases). The CDR3 extends over 15 amino acids. Germline CDR1 reads SNHLY; CDR2 reads FYNNEI. DNA for the CDR3: TGTGCCAGCAGTGCCCTTGGGGGGTTAGACACCGAAGCTTTCTTT. Its translation: CASSALGGLDTEAFF.

The chain links TRBV6-6 to TRBJ2-7; tentatively, D is TRBD1 (5 bases). This CDR3 spans 11 amino acids. CDR1 is MNHNY and CDR2 is SVGAGI in the germline V gene (reference sequence). The V and J ends lost 8 bases and 2 bases respectively, with 7 bases between them. Here the CDR3 reads CASARAYEQYF. The CDR3 nucleotides read TGTGCCAGCGCCAGGGCCTACGAGCAGTACTTC.

The chain uses TRBV6-5 and TRBJ2-5, with D maybe TRBD1 (6 bases). The germline V and J ends were trimmed by 2 bases and 4 bases, with 14 bases remaining between them. CDR1 is MNHEY, CDR2 SVGAGI, per germline. This CDR3 region has 15 residues. In DNA form, the CDR3 reads TGTGCCAGCAGTTACCTACAGGGTGCAGGAGAGACCCAGTACTTC. Protein: CASSYLQGAGETQYF.

The rearrangement links TRBV13 to TRBJ2-5; the match to TRBD1 covers 8 bases. Germline V gene data show CDR1 as PRHDT and CDR2 as FYEKMQ (reference sequence). The length of the CDR3 is 15 residues. V shed 5 bases, J shed 1 base, and the junction held 6 bases outside the gene matches. CDR3 sequence: CASSPPDRVQETQYF. CDR3 bases: TGTGCCAGCAGCCCACCGGACAGGGTCCAAGAGACCCAGTACTTC. The complete variable domain, with remaining parts taken from reference TRBV13 and TRBJ2-5, reads AAGVIQSPRHLIKEKRETATLKCYPIPRHDTVYWYQQGPGQDPQFLISFYEKMQSDKGSIPDRFSAQQFSDYHSELNMSSLELGDSALYFCASSPPDRVQETQYFGPGTRLLVL.

The rearrangement joins TRBV9 to TRBJ2-7; D is possibly TRBD2 (6 bases). The CDR3 has 16 amino acids. The V end was cut by 3 bases, the J end by 2 bases, with 18 bases between. The germline V gene has CDR1 SGDLS and CDR2 YYNGEE. In DNA, the CDR3 is TGTGCCAGCAGCGGAGGGTCAACTAGCTCCCCCTACGAGCAGTACTTC. Amino acids: CASSGGSTSSPYEQYF.

The chain carries TRBV7-2 and TRBJ2-1, with TRBD2 identical over 7 bases. Germline V gene data show CDR1 as SGHTA and CDR2 as FQGNSA. This CDR3 comprises 15 residues. Trimming at V came to 0 bases and at J to 2 bases, leaving 1 base not matched to a gene. This CDR3 is CASSLAAGAYNEQFF. DNA for the CDR3: TGTGCCAGCAGCTTAGCGGCGGGAGCCTACAATGAGCAGTTCTTC.

The V gene is TRBV4-3, the J gene TRBJ2-7; D not resolved. Deletions cut 0 bases from V and 6 bases from J, with 12 bases between. Germline lookup yields CDR1 LGHNA and CDR2 YSLEER. CDR3 length: 14 amino acids. This chain's CDR3 is CASSQDRQASEQYF. DNA of the CDR3: TGCGCCAGCAGCCAAGATCGGCAGGCAAGCGAGCAGTACTTC.

J is TRBJ1-2 and V is TRBV5-1; no firm D call. This CDR3 comprises 14 residues. The V gene's germline CDR1 is SGHRS and CDR2 YFSETQ. V gave up 0 bases and J gave up 8 bases, with 14 bases separating them. As DNA, the CDR3 is TGCGCCAGCAGCTTGGTGGCCCCAGTGGAAGGCTACACCTTC. It specifies CASSLVAPVEGYTF.

The chain has TRBV4-2 and TRBJ2-3, with a tentative D call TRBD2 (6 bases). The length of the CDR3 is 15 residues. The germline V and J ends were trimmed by 2 bases and 5 bases, with 14 bases remaining between them. Germline V CDR1 and CDR2: LGHNA, YNFKEQ. This CDR3 is CASSQRETGEDTQYF. CDR3 DNA: TGTGCCAGCAGCCAAAGAGAGACGGGGGAAGATACGCAGTATTTT.

The CDR3 DNA reads TGTGCCAGCGCATCCGGGACAGGGCGTGCTCAGCCCCAGCATTTT. Translating gives CASASGTGRAQPQHF. This chain connects TRBV21-1 to TRBJ1-5; whether TRBD1, the table's D call, matches the DNA was not checked. TRBV21-1 is deemed a pseudogene. This CDR3 is built from 15 residues.

The CDR3 reads CASSVGQGSSPLHF. Written as DNA, the CDR3 is TGTGCCAGCAGCGTTGGACAGGGGAGCTCACCCCTCCACTTT. The genes are TRBV9 and TRBJ1-6; 9 bases fit TRBD1. The CDR3 is 14 amino acids. Trimming at V came to 2 bases and at J to 10 bases, leaving 4 bases not matched to a gene. Germline V gene data show CDR1 as SGDLS and CDR2 as YYNGEE.

Notes on this clone: Other nucleotide sequences from this sample produce the same CDR3. The genes are TRBV30 and TRBJ2-5; 8 bases align to TRBD1. The V gene's germline CDR1 is GTSNPN and CDR2 SVGIG (reference sequence). The CDR3 loop spans 13 amino acids. The junction had 4 bases not matched to a gene; V was cut back by 2 bases and J by 5 bases. CDR3 protein: CAWSTGGWETQYF. The CDR3 DNA reads as TGTGCCTGGAGTACAGGGGGGTGGGAGACCCAGTACTTC.

This chain links TRBV7-8 with TRBJ2-7; 7 positions agree with TRBD2. V lost 0 bases to trimming and J lost 0 bases; unmatched junction nucleotides: 14. Germline V gives CDR1 SGHVS, CDR2 FQNEAQ. This CDR3 is built from 19 residues. The CDR3 bases are TGTGCCAGCAGCTTAGCGAGGGCAGGGAGGGAGGAGGGCTCCTACGAGCAGTACTTC. Translating gives CASSLARAGREEGSYEQYF.

This clone turned up a few times. V gene TRBV9 combines with J gene TRBJ2-2; 13 nucleotides agree with TRBD2. The germline CDR1 and CDR2 sequences are SGDLS and YYNGEE. The CDR3 length is 20 residues. V shed 1 base and J 0 bases; nucleotides not matched to a gene: 9. The DNA for the CDR3 is TGTGCCAGCAGCGTACGTTTGGGGACTAGCGGGGTATCGAACACCGGGGAGCTGTTTTTT. This gives the protein CASSVRLGTSGVSNTGELFF. The variable domain in full, completed from reference TRBV9 and TRBJ2-2, reads DSGVTQTPKHLITATGQRVTLRCSPRSGDLSVYWYQQSLDQGLQFLIQYYNGEERAKGNILERFSAQQFPDLHSELNLSSLELGDSALYFCASSVRLGTSGVSNTGELFFGEGSRLTVL.